One sample yielded the 15 T cell receptor beta chains listed below, sequenced in a study of HIV-infected patients and healthy controls. Approximately 500 ng RNA was reverse transcribed with alpha and beta constant-region primers. Using multiplexing indices, alpha and beta chain libraries were generated apart by chain-specific third strand synthesis. Via MiXCR, TCRdb re-called the 5' RACE reads, giving one row per CDR3 protein. This table holds fewer than 6,500 distinct CDR3 sequences, around 8.1% found once. Follow-up blood was drawn about 14 weeks, roughly three months, after antiretroviral therapy began. All unsorted peripheral T cells were captured because whole blood was used without fractionation. The sample in question was blood, obtained during antiretroviral therapy. The receptors shown here come from an adult with HIV infection.

A few counts support this clonotype. The J gene is TRBJ2-7, the V gene TRBV6-5, with TRBD1 matching 9 bases. CDR1 is MNHEY and CDR2 is SVGAGI in the germline V gene. The CDR3 has 17 amino acids. V was pared by 0 bases and J by 5 bases, with 11 bases of the junction left unmatched. CDR3 nucleotides: TGTGCCAGCAGTTACTCGGTGGGGGACAGGGCCGTCGACGAGCAGTACTTC. Translation gives CASSYSVGDRAVDEQYF.

This clonotype was counted only a few times. This chain uses TRBV3-1 with TRBJ2-3; TRBD2 aligns across 12 bases. The CDR3 is made up of 17 amino acids. The V gene end was trimmed by 2 bases and the J gene end by 2 bases; junction bases not matched to a gene: 5. The V gene's germline CDR1 is LGHDT and CDR2 YNNKEL (reference sequence). The CDR3 loop is CASSQLAGGPVTDTQYF. Written as DNA, the CDR3 is TGTGCCAGCAGCCAACTAGCGGGAGGGCCCGTCACAGATACGCAGTATTTT.

The chain recombines TRBV6-6 with TRBJ2-7, with 15 bases that match TRBD2. The V and J ends lost 6 bases and 5 bases, in that order; junction bases with no gene match: 8. This CDR3 is built from 16 residues. Germline values: CDR1 MNHNY, CDR2 SVGAGI (reference sequence). In DNA form, the CDR3 reads TGTGCCAGCAGCCCGGGACTAGCGGGAGGAATCGACGAGCAGTACTTC. Translation gives CASSPGLAGGIDEQYF.

The V gene is TRBV6-6, the J gene TRBJ2-2; D possibly corresponds to TRBD2 (6 bases). This CDR3 is built from 16 residues. V lost 5 bases to trimming and J lost 1 base, with 14 bases between them. Germline lookup yields CDR1 MNHNY and CDR2 SVGAGI (reference sequence). CDR3 loop: CASSPNAEGNTGELFF. In DNA, the CDR3 is TGTGCCAGCAGTCCCAATGCGGAGGGGAACACCGGGGAGCTGTTTTTT.

This clonotype was seen ten or more times. J is TRBJ2-7 and V is TRBV25-1, with D tentatively TRBD1 (6 bases). The CDR3 extends over 11 amino acids. V dropped 7 bases and J dropped 3 bases, with 7 bases sitting between them. Germline CDR1 reads MGHDK; CDR2 reads SYGVNS. In nucleotides, the CDR3 is TGTGCCAGCAAGGACAGCTACGAGCAGTACTTC. This sequence encodes CASKDSYEQYF.

Ten or more counts support this clonotype. The chain links TRBV6-5 to TRBJ2-1; 7 nucleotides agree with TRBD1. V lost 5 bases to trimming and J lost 8 bases; unmatched junction nucleotides: 12. The germline gives CDR1 MNHEY, CDR2 SVGAGI. CDR3 length equals 15 residues. CDR3 residues: CASSNPLTGLDEQFF. CDR3 DNA sequence: TGTGCCAGCAGTAACCCCTTGACAGGGTTGGATGAGCAGTTCTTC.

By share, this clonotype counts as medium-sized. The chain employs TRBV27 and TRBJ1-6, with 9 nucleotides matching TRBD1. The germline CDR1 and CDR2 sequences are MNHEY and SMNVEV (reference sequence). Losses at the gene ends were 4 bases for V and 9 bases for J; bases not matched to a gene: 4. This CDR3 is 14 amino acids long. CDR3 sequence reads: CASSWTGEGSPLHF. CDR3 in DNA: TGTGCCAGCAGTTGGACAGGGGAAGGTTCACCCCTCCACTTT.

This chain uses TRBV5-4 with TRBJ2-3, with D perhaps given as TRBD1 or TRBD2 (5 bases each). The CDR3 runs 15 residues. The germline CDR1 and CDR2 sequences are SGHNT and YYREEE (reference sequence). V shed 5 bases and J shed 2 bases, with 15 bases lying between them. In DNA form, the CDR3 reads TGTGCCAGCAGGCCGGGGTCAGGGTACACAGATACGCAGTATTTT. It yields the protein CASRPGSGYTDTQYF.

This clonotype was seen at least ten times. The V gene is TRBV20-1, the J gene TRBJ2-3; no clear D. Per germline, CDR1 DFQATT and CDR2 SNEGSKA (reference sequence). This CDR3 has 11 residues. Trimming pared 4 bases from V and 5 bases from J, leaving 7 bases between. CDR3 sequence (DNA): TGCAGTGCTATACTCGTAGATACGCAGTATTTT. It codes for CSAILVDTQYF.

This clonotype was counted only a few times. The chain employs TRBV9 and TRBJ2-3, with TRBD2 as a possible D gene (7 bases). The germline V gene encodes CDR1 SGDLS and CDR2 YYNGEE. There are 14 residues in the CDR3. V dropped 4 bases and J dropped 4 bases, with 13 bases sitting between them. The CDR3, as DNA: TGTGCCAGCAGCCCCGGGGGGCGCGCAGATACGCAGTATTTT. This codes for CASSPGGRADTQYF.

This clonotype counts as medium-sized (0.01 to 0.1%). This chain links TRBV10-3 with TRBJ2-1; D perhaps matches TRBD2 (6 bases). CDR1 and CDR2 from the germline V gene are ENHRY and SYGVKD. V was trimmed by 9 bases and J by 5 bases, leaving 14 bases between them. The CDR3 contains 13 residues. The CDR3 sequence is CAMGTYDNNEQFF. CDR3 nucleotide sequence: TGTGCCATGGGGACTTATGATAACAATGAGCAGTTCTTC.

This clonotype was seen repeatedly, ten times or more. The CDR3 sequence: CSVELQGVMDTQYF. Written as DNA, the CDR3 is TGCAGCGTTGAGTTGCAGGGGGTAATGGATACGCAGTATTTT. V usage is TRBV29-1 and J usage is TRBJ2-3; 7 bases are shared with TRBD1. The germline V gene encodes CDR1 SQVTM and CDR2 ANQGSEA. CDR3 length: 14 amino acids. V shed 3 bases and J 6 bases; nucleotides not matched to a gene: 9.

This clonotype is large. The chain employs TRBV19 and TRBJ1-2, with unresolved D. The V and J ends lost 6 bases and 9 bases respectively, with 14 bases between them. CDR3 length equals 12 residues. Germline loops: CDR1 LNHDA, CDR2 SQIVND (reference sequence). Here the CDR3 reads CASSDLFVSYTF. The CDR3 bases are TGTGCCAGTAGCGACCTGTTTGTAAGCTACACCTTC.

In its sample, this clonotype ranks as medium-sized. J is TRBJ2-1 and V is TRBV27; D may be TRBD2 (5 bases). Germline CDR1 MNHEY, CDR2 SMNVEV (reference sequence). V lost 11 bases, J lost 10 bases, and 18 bases lay in between. The CDR3 length is 12 residues. CDR3 nucleotides: TGTGCCGCTATAGCGCCCACGAACGAGCAGTTCTTC. It translates to CAAIAPTNEQFF.

Many counts were recorded for this clonotype. The chain couples TRBV20-1 to TRBJ2-1, with TRBD1 identical over 9 bases. The CDR3 is made up of 15 amino acids. Per the germline V gene, CDR1 is DFQATT and CDR2 is SNEGSKA (reference sequence). V dropped 5 bases and J dropped 6; count of bases not matched to a gene: 11. The CDR3 loop is CSAVNPGTGSNEQFF. In nucleotides, the CDR3 is TGCAGTGCTGTAAACCCCGGGACAGGGTCCAATGAGCAGTTCTTC.